This T cell receptor beta chain was retrieved from a study of cytomegalovirus exposure and HLA in healthy donors. About the study: An early data release held around 80 million unique TCRs from HLA-typed donors. The study, taken as a whole, reports: 87-base-pair reads could not separate some V segments, including TRBV6-2 and TRBV6-3. Reports state that TCR beta sequences accurately predicted most subjects' HLA-A and HLA-B alleles.

This clone was seen a handful of times. Its antigen is not identified. In the PCR, 60 Vbeta and 13 Jbeta primers were used. Only in-frame clones appear in the TCRdb table, and some are missing; sequencing was by immunoSEQ multiplex PCR. There are approximately 200,000 clones in the sample; approximately 85% occur only once, and approximately 2.1% lies in the top ten. Between the trimmed V and J ends, which lost 2 bases and 1 base, there was a span of 10 bases. Germline assignment: CDR1 SGHNT and CDR2 YYREEE (reference sequence). The CDR3 runs to 16 residues. The sequence was obtained from a woman aged 45-59 years in good health and CMV-seronegative. This rearrangement joins TRBV5-4 to TRBJ2-6; D is ambiguous. The sample consisted of PBMCs. The CDR3 DNA sequence: TGTGCCAGCAGCTTAGAACGGGTTTCTGGGGCCAACGTCCTGACTTTC. It encodes CASSLERVSGANVLTF.